This T cell receptor beta chain was retrieved from a study of blood T cell repertoires in COVID-19. The data were produced by immunoSEQ multiplex PCR, yet TCRdb's version contains in-frame clones alone and is incomplete. The sample records around 100,000 clones, approximately 89% being singletons. Germline V gene lookup returns CDR1 LNHDA and CDR2 SQIVND (reference sequence). This CDR3 has 17 amino acids. V was pared by 6 bases and J by 4 bases, with 7 bases of the junction left unmatched. The chain couples TRBV19 to TRBJ2-1; TRBD2 aligns across 15 bases. The TCR originated in a man aged 45-65 years with active COVID-19. Material for sequencing was peripheral blood. This CDR3 is CASRTRGTSGGYNEQFF. CDR3 DNA: TGTGCCAGTAGAACTCGAGGGACTAGCGGGGGGTACAATGAGCAGTTCTTC.